The 31 T cell receptor beta chains in this list originate from one sample, sequenced in a study of T cell responses to AZD1222 COVID-19 vaccine. The protocol was immunoSEQ multiplex PCR, while the TCRdb copy is restricted to in-frame clones and leaves out a portion. Among 150,000 to 200,000 clones listed, around 90% were seen once. This specimen was peripheral blood, taken on day 0 of AZD1222 vaccination. Source of these receptors: an adult in good health.

This clone came up once. This rearrangement joins TRBV3-1 (or the pseudogene TRBV3-2) to TRBJ2-1, with TRBD2 matching 14 bases. V lost 5 bases and J lost 12; bases outside the gene matches: 12. The CDR3 loop spans 16 amino acids. Germline V gives CDR1 LGHDT, CDR2 YNNKEL (reference sequence). The CDR3 sequence is CASSSTSGTSGGRQFF. CDR3 nucleotide sequence: TGTGCCAGCAGCTCAACCTCCGGGACTAGCGGGGGCCGGCAGTTCTTC.

The CDR3, as DNA: TGTGCCAGCATGGAACAGGGTCTACGAGAGCAGTACTTC. Its protein product is CASMEQGLREQYF. This chain joins TRBV6-5 and TRBJ2-7, with D possibly being TRBD1 (6 bases). V shed 7 bases and J shed 7 bases, with 17 bases lying between them. Germline assignment: CDR1 MNHEY and CDR2 SVGAGI. The CDR3 runs 13 residues.

In this sample, this clone turned up once. Other DNA sequences in the same sample also yield this CDR3. The rearrangement joins TRBV7-7 to TRBJ2-1; D assignment may be TRBD1 or TRBD2 (5 bases each). Trimming stripped 6 bases from V and 5 bases from J, with 11 bases between. The CDR3 extends over 13 amino acids. Germline assignment: CDR1 SSHAT and CDR2 FNYEAQ (reference sequence). The CDR3 is CASSPGRHNEQFF. CDR3 in DNA: TGTGCCAGCAGTCCGGGGCGACACAATGAGCAGTTCTTC.

This sequence joins TRBV5-4 and TRBJ2-7; the D gene is possibly TRBD1 (6 bases). The CDR3 loop spans 13 amino acids. V was cut by 4 bases and J by 3 bases, with 11 bases left in between. The germline V gene has CDR1 SGHNT and CDR2 YYREEE (reference sequence). Here the CDR3 reads CASSQTGNYEQYF. The CDR3 DNA is TGTGCCAGCAGCCAAACAGGGAACTACGAGCAGTACTTC.

The CDR3 sequence: CASSLRAPGLSYEQYF. The DNA of the CDR3 is TGTGCCAGCAGCTTAAGGGCCCCGGGACTGTCCTACGAGCAGTACTTC. V and J are TRBV7-9 and TRBJ2-7; tentative D call: TRBD2 (6 bases). Trimming removed 2 bases at V and 1 base at J, with 15 bases between. Per germline, CDR1 SEHNR and CDR2 FQNEAQ (reference sequence). The CDR3 sequence is 16 residues long.

The table lists this clone with a few counts. The V gene is TRBV7-9, the J gene TRBJ2-7; possibly TRBD1 or TRBD2 for D (6 bases each). V dropped 5 bases and J dropped 5 bases, with 13 bases sitting between them. There are 13 residues in the CDR3. Germline CDR1 is SEHNR and CDR2 is FQNEAQ (reference sequence). Here the CDR3 DNA reads TGTGCCAGCAGCCCCTGGAGGGGGAACGAGCAGTACTTC. The encoded protein is CASSPWRGNEQYF.

The chain uses TRBV4-1 and TRBJ2-7; D is tentatively TRBD1 or TRBD2 (5 bases each). The V gene lost 5 bases and the J gene lost 6 bases, with 29 bases spanning the gap. Germline V CDR1 and CDR2: MGHRA, YSYEKL. The CDR3 is made up of 18 amino acids. The CDR3: CASSLRTGASSLFAEQYF. In DNA form, the CDR3 reads TGCGCCAGCAGCTTAAGGACCGGGGCCTCGTCCCTCTTCGCCGAGCAGTACTTC.

This clone was seen just once. V and J are TRBV20-1 and TRBJ2-1, with D tentatively TRBD1 (5 bases). V gave up 3 bases and J gave up 3 bases, with 12 bases separating them. The germline V gene encodes CDR1 DFQATT and CDR2 SNEGSKA (reference sequence). This CDR3 spans 14 amino acids. CDR3 in amino acids: CSASGADGYNEQFF. The CDR3 DNA follows: TGCAGTGCTAGTGGGGCGGACGGCTACAATGAGCAGTTCTTC.

This clone was picked up one time. The chain has TRBV4-3 and TRBJ2-7; D might be TRBD2 (5 bases). The CDR3 sequence is 15 residues long. The V and J ends lost 6 bases and 4 bases respectively, with 19 bases between them. The germline V gene has CDR1 LGHNA and CDR2 YSLEER. The DNA for the CDR3 is TGCGCCAGCAGTACGAGTCGGACTTCCCCTTACGAGCAGTACTTC. Its protein is CASSTSRTSPYEQYF.

The chain employs TRBV9 and TRBJ1-3, with unresolved D. Germline V gene data show CDR1 as SGDLS and CDR2 as YYNGEE. This CDR3 is built from 19 residues. V was trimmed by 0 bases and J by 0 bases, leaving 19 bases between them. This CDR3 is CASSVVPQSRGTSGNTIYF. CDR3 nucleotide sequence: TGTGCCAGCAGCGTAGTCCCTCAGAGTCGGGGAACCTCTGGAAACACCATATATTTT.

This sequence joins TRBV6-5 and TRBJ2-1; TRBD2 agrees at 12 bases. The CDR3 has 15 residues. The ends lost 8 bases at V and 8 bases at J; junction bases unmatched: 10. Germline V lookup: CDR1 MNHEY, CDR2 SVGAGI. The CDR3, as DNA: TGTGCCAGCTCCCGCTCTAGCGGGGGGGCCTATGAGCAGTTCTTC. This gives the protein CASSRSSGGAYEQFF.

V gene TRBV5-1 combines with J gene TRBJ2-7; 9 bases map to TRBD1. The V gene end was trimmed by 4 bases and the J gene end by 5 bases; junction bases not matched to a gene: 7. Per germline, CDR1 SGHRS and CDR2 YFSETQ. The CDR3 covers 14 residues. CDR3: CASSEGTGINEQYF. CDR3 bases: TGCGCCAGCAGCGAAGGGACAGGGATTAACGAGCAGTACTTC.

This chain uses TRBV30 with TRBJ2-7; 11 bases are a match to TRBD1. V lost 5 bases and J lost 7; bases outside the gene matches: 7. Germline CDR1 reads GTSNPN; CDR2 reads SVGIG (reference sequence). The CDR3 has 13 residues. The CDR3 nucleotides read TGTGCCTGGTCCCGGGACAGGGGGTGGGAGCAGTACTTC. Its translation is CAWSRDRGWEQYF.

This clone has at least ten counts. The gene calls are TRBV16 and TRBJ1-2; D may be TRBD1 (5 bases). The CDR3 spans 13 residues. V was shortened by 4 bases and J by 4 bases, with 10 bases between the two germline ends. The germline V gene has CDR1 KGHSY and CDR2 FQNENV. CDR3 sequence reads: CASSLTQAYGYTF. Written as DNA, the CDR3 is TGTGCCAGCAGCCTCACACAGGCCTATGGCTACACCTTC. Full variable domain (remainder filled in from reference TRBV16 and TRBJ1-2): GEEVAQTPKHLVRGEGQKAKLYCAPIKGHSYVFWYQQVLKNEFKFLISFQNENVFDETGMPKERFSAKCLPNSPCSLEIQATKLEDSAVYFCASSLTQAYGYTFGSGTRLTVV.

The DNA of the CDR3 is TGTGCCAGCAGCTTTGGAGGAACCTACGAGCAGTACTTC. It codes for CASSFGGTYEQYF. The rearrangement uses TRBV7-9 and TRBJ2-7, with D perhaps TRBD2 (5 bases). V lost 3 bases, J lost 2 bases, and 8 bases lay in between. Germline V gives CDR1 SEHNR, CDR2 FQNEAQ (reference sequence). There are 13 residues in the CDR3.

The genes are TRBV3-1 (or the pseudogene TRBV3-2) and TRBJ1-4, with a tentative D call TRBD1 (5 bases). The V end lost 5 bases, the J end lost 7 bases, and 14 bases lay between the germline ends. Germline V gene lookup returns CDR1 LGHDT and CDR2 YNNKEL (reference sequence). This CDR3 has 14 amino acids. CDR3 residues: CASSTSERGEKLFF. The CDR3 DNA is TGTGCCAGCAGCACCTCTGAGAGGGGTGAAAAACTGTTTTTT.

The chain combines TRBV5-1 with TRBJ1-6, with D possibly TRBD1 on 6 matching bases. With 3 bases removed from V and 8 bases from J, the gap between germline ends came to 21 bases. This CDR3 contains 17 residues. Germline assignment: CDR1 SGHRS and CDR2 YFSETQ. The CDR3 is CASSSGVGPQGDSPLHF. CDR3 DNA sequence: TGCGCCAGCAGCTCAGGGGTGGGACCCCAAGGGGATTCACCCCTCCACTTT.

V gene TRBV28 combines with J gene TRBJ2-3; TRBD1 agrees at 12 bases. The CDR3 loop spans 17 amino acids. Germline trimming cut 5 bases from V and 4 bases from J; bases unmatched to any gene: 10. Germline CDR1 MDHEN, CDR2 SYDVKM. CDR3 amino acids: CASSHPSGTGGPDTQYF. CDR3 coding DNA: TGTGCCAGCAGTCACCCCTCCGGGACAGGGGGCCCAGATACGCAGTATTTT.

This chain links TRBV3-1 (or the pseudogene TRBV3-2) with TRBJ2-2, with D perhaps assigned TRBD1 or TRBD2 (6 bases each). Germline-derived CDR1 and CDR2 are LGHDT and YNNKEL (reference sequence). CDR3 length: 15 residues. Trimming stripped 4 bases from V and 0 bases from J, with 9 bases between. CDR3 residues: CASSPGGANTGELFF. Written as DNA, the CDR3 is TGTGCCAGCAGCCCCGGGGGCGCGAACACCGGGGAGCTGTTTTTT.

The V gene is TRBV5-1, the J gene TRBJ2-1; 8 nucleotides match TRBD1. This CDR3 has 15 residues. In germline, CDR1 is SGHRS, CDR2 YFSETQ. Losses at the gene ends were 3 bases for V and 4 bases for J; bases not matched to a gene: 6. The CDR3 is CASSSWTGSYNEQFF. As DNA, the CDR3 is TGCGCCAGCAGCTCCTGGACAGGGTCTTACAATGAGCAGTTCTTC.

This chain connects TRBV18 to TRBJ1-2; TRBD1 matches 8 bases. CDR1 and CDR2 (germline): KGHSH, LQKENI. The CDR3 has 16 amino acids. With V trimmed by 3 bases and J by 2 bases, 8 bases remained unmatched. CDR3 sequence reads: CASSPRTGKSNYGYTF. In DNA, the CDR3 is TGTGCCAGCTCACCTCGGACAGGGAAGTCGAACTATGGCTACACCTTC.

The chain has TRBV6-6 and TRBJ1-1; D might be TRBD1 (5 bases). Trimming shortened V by 0 bases and J by 7 bases, and 15 bases separated the two germline ends. The CDR3 extends over 15 amino acids. CDR1 and CDR2 (germline): MNHNY, SVGAGI (reference sequence). CDR3 coding DNA: TGTGCCAGCAGTTACTCGGACATATCAAGGCATGAAGCTTTCTTT. This sequence encodes CASSYSDISRHEAFF.

V is TRBV19 and J is TRBJ2-7; 7 nucleotides agree with TRBD1. V lost 6 bases and J lost 12; bases outside the gene matches: 20. The CDR3 is 15 amino acids. The germline CDR1 and CDR2 sequences are LNHDA and SQIVND (reference sequence). CDR3 residues: CASRGTGTVALGPYF. The DNA of the CDR3 is TGTGCCAGTAGGGGCACCGGGACAGTCGCATTGGGACCGTACTTC.

The sample holds one count of this clone. The chain couples TRBV5-6 to TRBJ1-6; weak D call: TRBD1 (6 bases). Germline lookup yields CDR1 SGHDT and CDR2 YYEEEE. The CDR3 has 16 amino acids. Trimming pared 6 bases from V and 4 bases from J, leaving 17 bases between. CDR3 nucleotide sequence: TGTGCCAGCACCGAATGGACAGACACTTATAATTCACCCCTCCACTTT. This encodes CASTEWTDTYNSPLHF.

The chain recombines TRBV7-6 with TRBJ1-5, with D unresolved. CDR3 length: 11 residues. CDR1 is SGHVS, CDR2 FNYEAQ, per germline. V lost 2 bases and J lost 8, with 4 bases in between. The CDR3 spells CASSLIKPQHF. DNA of the CDR3: TGTGCCAGCAGCTTAATAAAGCCCCAGCATTTT.

This chain connects TRBV28 to TRBJ1-5; tentative D call: TRBD1 (6 bases). Germline CDR1 reads MDHEN; CDR2 reads SYDVKM. The CDR3 runs 15 residues. V lost 5 bases and J lost 5, with 16 bases in between. The chain's CDR3 is CASSPNRDTDQPQHF. The CDR3 DNA reads as TGTGCCAGCAGTCCCAATCGGGACACCGATCAGCCCCAGCATTTT.

The chain couples TRBV25-1 to TRBJ2-7, with D hard to call. The ends were cut back, 1 base at V and 7 bases at J, with 5 bases in the middle. This CDR3 is built from 11 residues. Germline V lookup: CDR1 MGHDK, CDR2 SYGVNS. CDR3 coding DNA: TGTGCCAGCAGTGAATTTAGTGAGCAGTACTTC. The encoded protein is CASSEFSEQYF.

This sequence joins TRBV10-3 and TRBJ2-7; 9 bases match TRBD1. The CDR3 loop spans 15 amino acids. J gave up 4 bases and V 6 bases, and 10 bases lay outside the gene matches. From germline, CDR1 is ENHRY and CDR2 SYGVKD. In DNA, the CDR3 is TGTGCCATCAGCGATGCCCGGGACAGGGAATACGAGCAGTACTTC. Residues: CAISDARDREYEQYF.

This clone has more than one count but fewer than ten. The genes are TRBV30 and TRBJ1-2; the match to TRBD1 covers 7 bases. V shed 4 bases and J 8 bases; nucleotides not matched to a gene: 13. The CDR3 contains 14 residues. The V gene's germline CDR1 is GTSNPN and CDR2 SVGIG (reference sequence). CDR3 amino acids: CAWTQGDRENGYTF. In DNA, the CDR3 is TGTGCCTGGACGCAGGGCGACAGGGAAAACGGCTACACCTTC.

V gene TRBV3-1 (or the pseudogene TRBV3-2) combines with J gene TRBJ2-7; D is unresolved. The CDR3 runs 14 residues. The germline gives CDR1 LGHDT, CDR2 YNNKEL (reference sequence). V lost 1 base and J lost 2, with 9 bases in between. In nucleotides, the CDR3 is TGTGCCAGCAGCCAAGTTGACGGTCCCTACGAGCAGTACTTC. This encodes CASSQVDGPYEQYF.

The genes are TRBV6-1 and TRBJ1-2; D unclear. Germline V gene data show CDR1 as MNHNS and CDR2 as SASEGT. V was shortened by 2 bases and J by 4 bases, with 14 bases between the two germline ends. The CDR3 is 15 residues long. The CDR3 protein is CASSETIKPFYGYTF. CDR3 bases: TGTGCCAGCAGTGAAACCATAAAGCCATTCTATGGCTACACCTTC.